This entry features one TCR beta chain sequence. Repertoires were generated with immunoSEQ multiplex PCR, while TCRdb's copy carries only in-frame clones and drops some. The sample holds fewer than 120,000 clones, nearly 80% seen once. These data come from a study of blood T cell repertoires in COVID-19. Across the whole study: Spain, Italy and the United States supplied samples that represented acute and convalescent COVID-19. PBMCs, B-cell-depleted T cells, or T cells were the source of the cDNA or gDNA that made up the material.

The CDR3 runs 16 residues. Per the germline V gene, CDR1 is MDHEN and CDR2 is SYDVKM. V dropped 5 bases and J dropped 2 bases, with 18 bases sitting between them. This TCR came from a woman of 80 years or more with active or convalescent COVID-19. The J gene is TRBJ2-5, the V gene TRBV28; perhaps TRBD2 as D (7 bases). Sequencing was carried out using peripheral blood. The CDR3 DNA follows: TGTGCCAGCAGTCCTCTCTTAAGGGGGGGGCAAGAGACCCAGTACTTC. Translating it yields CASSPLLRGGQETQYF.